The present TCR beta chain was sequenced within a study of vaccination effects on CD4 cells after COVID-19. The study, taken as a whole, reports: Marked clonal contraction of infection- and vaccine-induced clones was seen late after vaccination. From healthy vaccinees, only 1 of 255 vaccine-induced clones also reacted to common cold coronaviruses.

Germline trimming cut 10 bases from V and 5 bases from J; bases unmatched to any gene: 20. This CDR3 comprises 17 residues. Germline CDR1 and CDR2: LNHDA and SQIVND (reference sequence). As for this clone: Its antigen is unknown.

TCRdb's table, derived via immunoSEQ multiplex PCR, lists solely in-frame clones and lacks some. The repertoire holds 27,000 or so clones, 73% seen once, with roughly 20% in the top ten. Within the ViraFEST assay, antigen-specific CD4+ T cells underwent expansion with viral peptide pools prior to sequencing. Subsequent to 10 days of culture, CD4+ T cells were isolated. Absence of prior SARS-CoV-2 infection characterized the vaccine recipients, who showed negative nucleocapsid antibodies. Wells each received two million PBMC, cultured with 10 IU/ml IL-2 and 9.5 to 10 ug/ml peptides. The authors exchanged half the medium for IL-2 medium on days 3 and 7.

The clonotype comes from a human donor who received a COVID-19 vaccine. This specimen was CD4+ T cells from PBMCs cultured with HCoV-NL63 spike peptides, taken before COVID-19 vaccination. The genes are TRBV19 and TRBJ2-5, with 9 positions matching TRBD1. CDR3 region: CAIPHHYGTGCMETQYF. The DNA for the CDR3 is TGTGCCATTCCTCACCATTACGGGACAGGGTGTATGGAGACCCAGTACTTC.